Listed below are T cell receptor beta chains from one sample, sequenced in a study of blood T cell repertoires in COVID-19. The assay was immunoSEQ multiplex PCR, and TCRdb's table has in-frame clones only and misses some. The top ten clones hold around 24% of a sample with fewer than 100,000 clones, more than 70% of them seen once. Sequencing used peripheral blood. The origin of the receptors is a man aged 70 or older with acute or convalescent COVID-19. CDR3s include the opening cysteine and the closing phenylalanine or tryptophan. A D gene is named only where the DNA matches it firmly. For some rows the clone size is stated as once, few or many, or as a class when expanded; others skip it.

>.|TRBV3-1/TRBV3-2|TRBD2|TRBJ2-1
CASSQDRDYSHNEQFF
TGTGCCAGCAGCCAAGACCGGGACTATTCACACAATGAGCAGTTCTTC
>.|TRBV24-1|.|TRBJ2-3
CATSSAAAPGADTQYF
TGTGCCACCAGCAGTGCCGCGGCCCCCGGGGCAGATACGCAGTATTTT
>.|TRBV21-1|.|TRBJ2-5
CASSPGGTAETQYF
TGTGCCAGCAGCCCTGGGGGGACAGCGGAGACCCAGTACTTC
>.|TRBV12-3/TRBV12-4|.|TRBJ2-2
CASSRGGTGELFF
TGTGCCAGCAGCCGAGGGGGCACCGGGGAGCTGTTTTTT
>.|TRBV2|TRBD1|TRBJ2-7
CASSGGTGIYEQYF
TGTGCCAGCAGTGGAGGGACAGGGATCTACGAGCAGTACTTC
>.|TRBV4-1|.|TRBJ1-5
CASSHEGNQPQHF
TGCGCCAGCAGCCATGAGGGAAATCAGCCCCAGCATTTT
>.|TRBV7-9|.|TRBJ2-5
CASSSLVDETQYF
TGTGCCAGCAGCTCTCTAGTAGACGAGACCCAGTACTTC
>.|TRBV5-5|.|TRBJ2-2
CASSPRGPNTGELFF
TGTGCCAGCAGCCCTCGTGGCCCTAACACCGGGGAGCTGTTTTTT
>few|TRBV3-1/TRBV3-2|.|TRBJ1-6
CASSQNSYNSPLHF
TGTGCCAGCAGCCAGAACAGCTATAATTCACCCCTCCACTTT
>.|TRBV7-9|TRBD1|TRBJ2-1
CASSLGGTGGGGEQFF
TGTGCCAGCAGCCTAGGGGGGACAGGGGGCGGCGGTGAGCAGTTCTTC
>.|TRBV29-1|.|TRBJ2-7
CSVSKDFYEQYF
TGCAGCGTGTCTAAGGACTTCTACGAGCAGTACTTC
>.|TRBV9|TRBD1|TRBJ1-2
CASSWDSELYGYTF
TGTGCCAGCAGCTGGGACAGCGAACTCTATGGCTACACCTTC
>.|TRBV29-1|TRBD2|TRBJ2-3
CSDKAGFTDTQYF
TGCAGCGACAAAGCGGGGTTCACAGATACGCAGTATTTT
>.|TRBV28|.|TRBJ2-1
CASSWEDRYNEQFF
TGTGCCAGCAGTTGGGAGGACAGGTACAATGAGCAGTTCTTC
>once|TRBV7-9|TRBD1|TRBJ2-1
CASSFSRDRTYNEQFF
TGTGCCAGCAGCTTCTCGAGGGACAGAACTTACAATGAGCAGTTCTTC
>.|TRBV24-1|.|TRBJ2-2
CATSDLGRDEGGTLNTGELFF
TGTGCCACCAGTGATTTAGGTCGGGACGAGGGAGGAACTTTAAACACCGGGGAGCTGTTTTTT
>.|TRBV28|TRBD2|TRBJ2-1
CASSRTGTSGYEQFF
TGTGCCAGCAGTCGTACCGGGACTAGCGGCTATGAGCAGTTCTTC
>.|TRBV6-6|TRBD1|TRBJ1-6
CASSYRQTGEDSPLHF
TGTGCCAGCAGTTACCGCCAGACAGGGGAGGATTCACCCCTCCACTTT
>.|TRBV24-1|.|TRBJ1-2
CATSEGANYGYTF
TGTGCCACCAGTGAAGGGGCGAACTATGGCTACACCTTC
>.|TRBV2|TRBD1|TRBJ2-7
CASSLYVPGQDEQYF
TGTGCCAGCAGTTTATATGTCCCGGGACAGGACGAGCAGTACTTC
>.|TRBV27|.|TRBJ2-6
CASSFWGRSGANVLTF
TGTGCCAGCAGTTTCTGGGGGCGGTCTGGGGCCAACGTCCTGACTTTC
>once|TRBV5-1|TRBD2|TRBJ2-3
CASSPGTSGSRKYTQYF
TGCGCCAGCAGCCCTGGGACTAGCGGAAGTCGGAAGTATACGCAGTATTTT
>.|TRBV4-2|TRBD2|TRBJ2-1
CASSQDPTSGNEQFF
TGTGCCAGCAGCCAAGACCCGACTAGCGGGAATGAGCAGTTCTTC
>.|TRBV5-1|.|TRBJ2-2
CASSLTGGMNTGELFF
TGCGCCAGCAGCTTGACAGGCGGGATGAACACCGGGGAGCTGTTTTTT
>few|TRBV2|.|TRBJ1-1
CASTQAGREAFF
TGTGCCAGCACCCAGGCGGGCAGGGAAGCTTTCTTT
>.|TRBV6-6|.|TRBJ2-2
CASSPGDRELFF
TGTGCCAGCAGCCCGGGTGATAGGGAGCTGTTTTTT
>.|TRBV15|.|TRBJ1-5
CATAARSNQPQHF
TGTGCCACCGCGGCGCGGAGCAATCAGCCCCAGCATTTT
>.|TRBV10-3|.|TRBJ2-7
CATRGSSSYEQYF
TGTGCCACCCGCGGGTCGAGCTCCTACGAGCAGTACTTC
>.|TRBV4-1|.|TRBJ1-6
CASSQEGGYSPLHF
TGCGCCAGCAGCCAAGAAGGAGGGTATTCACCCCTCCACTTT
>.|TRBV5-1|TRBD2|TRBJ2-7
CASSLPERGVTYEQYF
TGCGCCAGCAGCTTGCCCGAGCGGGGGGTAACCTACGAGCAGTACTTC
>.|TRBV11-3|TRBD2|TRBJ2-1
CASSLGAGGYNEQFF
TGTGCCAGCAGCTTGGGAGCGGGAGGGTACAATGAGCAGTTCTTC
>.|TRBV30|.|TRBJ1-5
CAWSGQSNQPQHF
TGTGCCTGGAGTGGACAGAGCAATCAGCCCCAGCATTTT
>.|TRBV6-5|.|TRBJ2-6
CASRVRASGANVLTF
TGTGCCAGCAGGGTCAGGGCCTCTGGGGCCAACGTCCTGACTTTC
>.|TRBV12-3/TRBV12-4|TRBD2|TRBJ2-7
CASALAGGYEQYF
TGTGCCAGCGCCTTAGCGGGAGGCTACGAGCAGTACTTC
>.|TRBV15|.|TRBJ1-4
CATSTQGLFGKLFF
TGTGCCACCAGCACCCAGGGTTTATTTGGAAAACTGTTTTTT
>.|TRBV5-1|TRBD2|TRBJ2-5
CASSTLAGEPETQYF
TGCGCCAGCAGCACACTAGCGGGAGAGCCAGAGACCCAGTACTTC
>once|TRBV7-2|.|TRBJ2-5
CASSPRDGRETQYF
TGTGCCAGCAGCCCGCGGGACGGCCGGGAGACCCAGTACTTC
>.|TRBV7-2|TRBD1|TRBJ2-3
CASSLVGQGIDTQYF
TGTGCCAGCAGCTTAGTCGGACAGGGGATAGATACGCAGTATTTT
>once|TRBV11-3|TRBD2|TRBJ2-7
CASSPGGAYEQYF
TGTGCCAGCAGCCCGGGAGGAGCCTACGAGCAGTACTTC
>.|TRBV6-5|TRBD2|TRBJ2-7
CASSLAGGSYEQYF
TGTGCCAGCAGTCTAGCGGGAGGTTCCTACGAGCAGTACTTC
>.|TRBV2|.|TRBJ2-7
CASSEEASAAYEQYF
TGTGCCAGCAGTGAAGAGGCTAGCGCCGCCTACGAGCAGTACTTC
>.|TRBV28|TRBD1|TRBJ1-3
CASSLGQNGNTIYF
TGTGCCAGCAGTTTGGGACAGAACGGAAACACCATATATTTT
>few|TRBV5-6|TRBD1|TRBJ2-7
CASGPDRGHNEQYF
TGTGCCAGCGGCCCGGACAGGGGGCATAACGAGCAGTACTTC